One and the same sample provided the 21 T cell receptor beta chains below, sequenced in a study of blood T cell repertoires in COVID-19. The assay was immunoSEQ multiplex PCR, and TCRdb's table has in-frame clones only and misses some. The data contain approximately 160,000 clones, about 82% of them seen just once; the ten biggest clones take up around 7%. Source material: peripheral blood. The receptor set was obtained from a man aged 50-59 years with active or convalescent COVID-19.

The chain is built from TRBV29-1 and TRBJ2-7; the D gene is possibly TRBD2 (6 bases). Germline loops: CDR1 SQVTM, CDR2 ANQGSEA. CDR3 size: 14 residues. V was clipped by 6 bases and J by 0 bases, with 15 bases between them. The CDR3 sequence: CSVAGWGVSYEQYF. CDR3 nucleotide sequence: TGCAGCGTCGCGGGGTGGGGGGTCTCCTACGAGCAGTACTTC.

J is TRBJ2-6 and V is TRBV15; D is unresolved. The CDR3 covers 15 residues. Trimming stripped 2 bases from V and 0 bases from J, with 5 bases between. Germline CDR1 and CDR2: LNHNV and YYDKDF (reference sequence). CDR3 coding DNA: TGTGCCACCAGCAGAACAGCCTCTGGGGCCAACGTCCTGACTTTC. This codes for CATSRTASGANVLTF.

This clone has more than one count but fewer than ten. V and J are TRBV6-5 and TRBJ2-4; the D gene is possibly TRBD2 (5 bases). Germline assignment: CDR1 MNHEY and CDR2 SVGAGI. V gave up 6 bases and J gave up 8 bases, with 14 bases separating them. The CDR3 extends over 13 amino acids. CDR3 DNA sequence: TGTGCCAGCAGGAGGGATATAGTGGACATTCAGTACTTC. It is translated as CASRRDIVDIQYF.

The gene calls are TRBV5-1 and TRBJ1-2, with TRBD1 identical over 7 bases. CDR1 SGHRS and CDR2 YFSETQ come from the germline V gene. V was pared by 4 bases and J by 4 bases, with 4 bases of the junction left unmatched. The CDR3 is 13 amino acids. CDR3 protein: CASSRGQVYGYTF. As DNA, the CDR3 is TGCGCCAGCAGCCGAGGACAGGTCTATGGCTACACCTTC. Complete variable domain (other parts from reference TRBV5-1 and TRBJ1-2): KAGVTQTPRYLIKTRGQQVTLSCSPISGHRSVSWYQQTPGQGLQFLFEYFSETQRNKGNFPGRFSGRQFSNSRSEMNVSTLELGDSALYLCASSRGQVYGYTFGSGTRLTVV.

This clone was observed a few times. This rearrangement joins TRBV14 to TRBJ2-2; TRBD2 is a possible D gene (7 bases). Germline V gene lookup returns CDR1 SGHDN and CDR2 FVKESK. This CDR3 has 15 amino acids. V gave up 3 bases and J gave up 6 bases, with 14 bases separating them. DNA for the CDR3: TGTGCCAGCAGCCAGCTCCGAGGGGGGGCCGGGGAGCTGTTTTTT. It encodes CASSQLRGGAGELFF.

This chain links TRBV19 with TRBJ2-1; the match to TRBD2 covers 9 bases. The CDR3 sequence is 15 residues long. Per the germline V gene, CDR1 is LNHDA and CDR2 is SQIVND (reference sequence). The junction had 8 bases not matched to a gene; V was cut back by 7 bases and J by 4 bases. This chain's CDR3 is CASILSREGYNEQFF. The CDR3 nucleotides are TGTGCCAGTATCCTCTCGCGGGAGGGGTACAATGAGCAGTTCTTC.

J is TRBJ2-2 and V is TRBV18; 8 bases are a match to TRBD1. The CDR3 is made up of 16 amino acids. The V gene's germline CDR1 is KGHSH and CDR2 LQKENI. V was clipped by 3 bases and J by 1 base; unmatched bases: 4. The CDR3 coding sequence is TGTGCCAGCTCACCGACACAGGGGGAGAACACCGGGGAGCTGTTTTTT. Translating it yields CASSPTQGENTGELFF.

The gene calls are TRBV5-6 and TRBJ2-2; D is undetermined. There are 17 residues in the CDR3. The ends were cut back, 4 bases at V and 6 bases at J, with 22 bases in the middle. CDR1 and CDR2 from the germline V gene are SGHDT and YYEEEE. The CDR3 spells CASSPTSGGGLAGELFF. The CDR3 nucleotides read TGTGCCAGCAGCCCGACGTCTGGCGGTGGATTGGCCGGGGAGCTGTTTTTT.

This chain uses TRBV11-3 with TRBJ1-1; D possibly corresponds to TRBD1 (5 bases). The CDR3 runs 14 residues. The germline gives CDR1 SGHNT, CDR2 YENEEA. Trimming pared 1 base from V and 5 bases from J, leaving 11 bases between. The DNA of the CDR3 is TGTGCCAGCAGCTTAGGGGGGGTGAGAACTGAAGCTTTCTTT. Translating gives CASSLGGVRTEAFF.

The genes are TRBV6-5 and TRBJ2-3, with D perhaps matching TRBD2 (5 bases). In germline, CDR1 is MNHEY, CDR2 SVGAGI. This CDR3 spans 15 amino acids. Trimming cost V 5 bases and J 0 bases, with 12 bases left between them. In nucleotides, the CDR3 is TGTGCCAGCAGTAGAGCGGACCCTAGCACAGATACGCAGTATTTT. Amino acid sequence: CASSRADPSTDTQYF.

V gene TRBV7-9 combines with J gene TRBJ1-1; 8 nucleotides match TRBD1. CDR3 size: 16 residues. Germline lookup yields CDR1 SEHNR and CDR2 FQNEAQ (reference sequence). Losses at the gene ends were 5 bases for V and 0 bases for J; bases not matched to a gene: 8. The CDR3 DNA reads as TGTGCCAGCAGCCCACACAGGGGGGGGGTGAACACTGAAGCTTTCTTT. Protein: CASSPHRGGVNTEAFF.

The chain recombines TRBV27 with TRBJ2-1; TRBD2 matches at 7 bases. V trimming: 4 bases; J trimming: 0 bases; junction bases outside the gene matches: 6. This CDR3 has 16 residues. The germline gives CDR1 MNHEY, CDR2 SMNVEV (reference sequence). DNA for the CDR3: TGTGCCAGCAGTTCCGCAGGCGGGAGCTCCTACAATGAGCAGTTCTTC. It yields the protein CASSSAGGSSYNEQFF.

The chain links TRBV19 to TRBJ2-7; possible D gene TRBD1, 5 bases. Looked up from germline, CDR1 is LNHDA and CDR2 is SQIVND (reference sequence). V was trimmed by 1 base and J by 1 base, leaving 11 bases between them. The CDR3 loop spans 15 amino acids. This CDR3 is CASSIGTPPSYEQYF. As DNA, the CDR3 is TGTGCCAGTAGTATAGGGACACCGCCTTCCTACGAGCAGTACTTC.

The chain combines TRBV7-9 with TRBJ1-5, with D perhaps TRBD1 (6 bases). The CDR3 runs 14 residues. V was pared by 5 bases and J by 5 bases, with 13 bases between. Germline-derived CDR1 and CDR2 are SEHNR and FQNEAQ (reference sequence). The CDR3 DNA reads TGTGCCAGCAGCGCAAAAGGGGGTGATCAGCCCCAGCATTTT. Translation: CASSAKGGDQPQHF.

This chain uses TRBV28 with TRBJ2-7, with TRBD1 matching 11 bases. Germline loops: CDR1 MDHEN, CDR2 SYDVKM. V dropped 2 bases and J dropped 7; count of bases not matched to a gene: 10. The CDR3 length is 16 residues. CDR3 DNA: TGTGCCAGCAGTTTAATTCGTGGACAGGGGGCCGGGGAGCAGTACTTC. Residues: CASSLIRGQGAGEQYF.

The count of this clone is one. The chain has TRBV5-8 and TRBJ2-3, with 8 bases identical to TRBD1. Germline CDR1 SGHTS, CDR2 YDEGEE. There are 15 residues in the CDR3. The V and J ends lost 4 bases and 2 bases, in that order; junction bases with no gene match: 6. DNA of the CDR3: TGTGCCAGCAGCAACAGGGGGGAGCACACAGATACGCAGTATTTT. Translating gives CASSNRGEHTDTQYF.

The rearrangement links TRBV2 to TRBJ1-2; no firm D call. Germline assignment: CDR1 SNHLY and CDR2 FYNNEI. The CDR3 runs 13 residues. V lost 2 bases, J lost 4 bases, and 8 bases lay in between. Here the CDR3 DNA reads TGTGCCAGCAGTGAAAACCCAGGCTATGGCTACACCTTC. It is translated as CASSENPGYGYTF.

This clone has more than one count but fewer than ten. As DNA, the CDR3 is TGTGCTAGTGGTTTGGTCACAGGGGGGACCGGGGAGCTGTTTTTT. Residues: CASGLVTGGTGELFF. The chain recombines TRBV12-5 with TRBJ2-2; 8 positions agree with TRBD1. The CDR3 spans 15 residues. From germline, CDR1 is LGHNT and CDR2 FRNRAP. The trim removed 0 bases at V and 5 bases at J, leaving 2 bases unmatched.

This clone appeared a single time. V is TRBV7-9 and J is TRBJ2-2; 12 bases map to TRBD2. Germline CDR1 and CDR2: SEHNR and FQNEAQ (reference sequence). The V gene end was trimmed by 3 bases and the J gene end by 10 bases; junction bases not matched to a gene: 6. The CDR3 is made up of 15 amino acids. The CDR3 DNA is TGTGCCAGCAGCTTCACCGGACTAGCGGGAAAGGAGCTGTTTTTT. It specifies CASSFTGLAGKELFF. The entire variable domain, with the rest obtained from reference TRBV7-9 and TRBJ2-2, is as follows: DTGVSQNPRHKITKRGQNVTFRCDPISEHNRLYWYRQTLGQGPEFLTYFQNEAQLEKSRLLSDRFSAERPKGSFSTLEIQRTEQGDSAMYLCASSFTGLAGKELFFGEGSRLTVL.

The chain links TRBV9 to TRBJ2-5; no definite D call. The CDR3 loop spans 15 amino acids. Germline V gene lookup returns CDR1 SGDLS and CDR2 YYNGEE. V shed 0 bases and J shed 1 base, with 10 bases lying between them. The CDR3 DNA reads TGTGCCAGCAGCGTAGAGTTGAGGAGCCAAGAGACCCAGTACTTC. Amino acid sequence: CASSVELRSQETQYF.

CDR3: CASSRTSGGASYNEQFF. DNA of the CDR3: TGTGCCAGCAGTCGGACTAGCGGGGGGGCAAGCTACAATGAGCAGTTCTTC. The rearrangement uses TRBV6-6 and TRBJ2-1, with 15 bases identical to TRBD2. Looked up from germline, CDR1 is MNHNY and CDR2 is SVGAGI (reference sequence). V shed 5 bases, J shed 3 bases, and the junction held 5 bases outside the gene matches. The CDR3 is 17 amino acids.